A single TCR beta chain is shown here with its context. The record originates from a study of OX40 agonist ivuxolimab in advanced cancers. Study-wide background: Therapy given before enrollment (anti-PD-1, anti-PD-L1 or anti-CTLA-4) was allowed, and 40% to 45% had some. A partial response was reached by three patients: one with hepatocellular carcinoma and two with cutaneous melanoma.

This CDR3 is 14 amino acids long. V gave up 1 base and J gave up 8 bases, with 13 bases separating them. Germline values: CDR1 SGHRS, CDR2 YFSETQ. Produced via immunoSEQ multiplex PCR; TCRdb's table is partial and in-frame only. The sample has 80,000 or so clones, 84% seen once. The material sequenced was CD4+ or CD8+ T cells sorted from blood, taken in a trial of the OX40 agonist ivuxolimab. The receptor was isolated from an adult with an advanced solid tumor such as melanoma, head and neck, liver or kidney cancer. The chain employs TRBV5-1 and TRBJ2-1, with D unclear. As DNA, the CDR3 is TGCGCCAGCAGCTTGATACCGGGCGAGGATGAGCAGTTCTTC. Protein sequence: CASSLIPGEDEQFF. Complete variable domain (other parts from reference TRBV5-1 and TRBJ2-1): KAGVTQTPRYLIKTRGQQVTLSCSPISGHRSVSWYQQTPGQGLQFLFEYFSETQRNKGNFPGRFSGRQFSNSRSEMNVSTLELGDSALYLCASSLIPGEDEQFFGPGTRLTVL.